This T cell receptor (beta chain) was identified in a study of CD8+ T cells in alopecia areata (dated by TCRdb to the late 2010s). About the study as a whole: Treated patients were enrolled in an open-label pilot trial of oral tofacitinib, 5 to 10 mg twice daily, for moderate-to-severe alopecia areata. Patients stayed on tofacitinib for 6 to 18 months and then had 6 months of follow-up off drug so that delayed response and recurrence could be assessed. To study T cell clonal expansion in alopecia areata, the researchers applied high-throughput TCRbeta sequencing to both the C3H/HeJ mouse model and human patients. On the human side, TCRbeta sequencing was run on scalp tissue and on sorted CD4+ and CD8+ peripheral blood T cells from healthy controls and from alopecia areata patients with either patchy or totalis/universalis disease. Biopsies were taken from tofacitinib-treated patients at baseline and at 4 and 24 weeks of treatment, and a later scalp biopsy was taken in several of the tofacitinib-treated patients. Scalp clonality was compared among normal scalp (n=4), patchy alopecia areata scalp (n=8), and alopecia totalis/universalis scalp (n=8). RNA came from the PAXgene miRNA kit for fixed scalp, the miRNeasy kit for PBMCs, and the RNeasy kit for mouse skin. TCRbeta CDR3 regions were amplified by immunoSEQ multiplex PCR using 35 Vbeta forward and 13 Jbeta reverse primers. Study-level results and caveats: Unlike mouse skin, which is dominated by gammadelta T cells, normal human skin has resident alphabeta T cells that are also sequenced, and this complicates analysis of the scalp TCR repertoire. Lesional scalp, especially in alopecia totalis/universalis, showed higher clonality and more expanded CD8+ clones than normal scalp, suggesting antigenic drive. Compared with mice, TCR sequences shared between patients were less clear, possibly partly because of HLA diversity across the patient population.

For CDR1 and CDR2, the germline V gene (reference sequence) lists SEHNR and FQNEAQ. V is clipped by 2 bases and J by 7 bases, and the sequence between their germline boundaries is 17 bases long. The CDR3 covers 15 residues, taking in both the cysteine and the phenylalanine. Only the CDR3 region is kept as DNA, spanning 45 bases read in frame from base 1. Reading the label with the study, this specimen's time point is: baseline before oral tofacitinib. From alopecia areata patients, peripheral blood was collected along with lesional scalp punch biopsies. PBMCs were separated by density centrifugation and stained for CD3, CD4 and CD8, after which CD4+ and CD8+ T cells were sorted on a FACSAria. Receptor amplification or capture employed the immunoSEQ multiplex PCR assay. RNA was extracted from all samples and reverse transcribed into cDNA, which served as template for TCR sequencing. First-strand cDNA was synthesized with SuperScript III using a 2:1 mix of oligo-dT and random hexamers. A synthetic immune receptor repertoire was used to assess amplification bias, and residual bias was removed computationally. The paper's processing steps were these. After raw reads were preprocessed to remove errors, the CDR3 was defined following IMGT conventions as running from the conserved cysteine to phenylalanine. Clonality was computed as 1 minus the Shannon entropy, with the entropy normalized by log2 of the number of productive unique TCRs. Whether scalp clones were CD4 or CD8 was inferred by matching scalp TCRbeta sequences against CD4 and CD8 repertoires sorted from blood. Drawn from immuneACCESS, this table holds only the in-frame rearrangements with V and J called that TCRdb kept. Clones are partly lost; checked studies trace under half to an unresolved V gene and leave the rest unexplained. V, J and clone size were drawn from that table, and D and trimming were deduced from the DNA. The table for this sample lists around 140,000 clones; around 60% of them were counted only once. The ten top clones hold under 8% of the sample.

Regarding this clone: Its antigen remains unidentified. There are no base qualities to consult, and no much larger clone falls within one base.

The input for sequencing was CD4+ T cells sorted from blood, taken at week 0. The receptor's source is a human donor with alopecia areata. The chain links TRBV7-9 with TRBJ2-5, and the D gene may be TRBD2, 7 bases matching. The sequenced DNA: TGTGCCAGCAGCTTATCCGGGGGGCCCTCAGGGACCCAGTACTTC. This translates into CASSLSGGPSGTQYF. The variable domain in full, with residues beyond the CDR3 obtained from the reference TRBV7-9 and TRBJ2-5 genes, is DTGVSQNPRHKITKRGQNVTFRCDPISEHNRLYWYRQTLGQGPEFLTYFQNEAQLEKSRLLSDRFSAERPKGSFSTLEIQRTEQGDSAMYLCASSLSGGPSGTQYFGPGTRLLVL.